The T cell receptor beta chain under discussion was sequenced for a study of CDR3 diversity in severe acne. In TCRdb, the PCR reads were re-called with MiXCR into one record per CDR3 protein. The table lists approximately 80,000 distinct CDR3 sequences, approximately 51% of them singletons. The table lists this clonotype with many counts. CDR1 is MNHEY and CDR2 is SMNVEV in the germline V gene (reference sequence). This CDR3 spans 12 amino acids. Trimming removed 6 bases from V and 4 bases from J, with 10 bases in between. This rearrangement joins TRBV27 to TRBJ2-7; D is undetermined. The material sequenced was blood. The TCR comes from a male donor in good health, without acne. Written as DNA, the CDR3 is TGTGCCAGCAGCGATGGGTGGTACGAGCAGTACTTC. This encodes CASSDGWYEQYF.